This passage covers 26 T cell receptor beta chains from one sample sequenced in a study of shared clonotypes between healthy human individuals. TCRdb's copy holds only in-frame clones and misses some; the assay was immunoSEQ multiplex PCR. The profile shows under 1,100,000 clones, roughly 75% of them singletons. The specimen was memory CD4+ T cells sorted from blood. Indicated subset: CD45RA-negative fraction. The source is a man between 18 and 29 years old in good health.

The chain uses TRBV2 and TRBJ1-6; 7 bases agree with TRBD1. CDR1 is SNHLY and CDR2 is FYNNEI in the germline V gene. The J segment lost 14 bases and the V segment lost 2 bases, leaving 15 bases of the junction unmatched. The CDR3 loop spans 16 amino acids. CDR3 region: CASSETWTGPGGTLHF. The CDR3 region has the DNA TGTGCCAGCAGTGAAACCTGGACAGGTCCTGGGGGAACCCTCCACTTT.

The chain combines TRBV7-9 with TRBJ2-1, with a possible D match to TRBD2 (6 bases). Deletions cut 1 base from V and 4 bases from J, with 17 bases between. CDR3 length equals 17 residues. Germline CDR1 and CDR2: SEHNR and FQNEAQ (reference sequence). The CDR3 sequence is CASSLGLAKTGYNEQFF. CDR3 DNA sequence: TGTGCCAGCAGCTTAGGGCTAGCGAAGACTGGGTACAATGAGCAGTTCTTC.

The CDR3 sequence is CASSYRAAGWETQYF. The CDR3 nucleotides are TGTGCCAGCAGTTACCGCGCGGCGGGTTGGGAGACCCAGTACTTC. The rearrangement joins TRBV6-5 to TRBJ2-5; perhaps TRBD2 as D (5 bases). CDR3 size: 15 residues. V was pared by 2 bases and J by 5 bases, with 15 bases between. Germline assignment: CDR1 MNHEY and CDR2 SVGAGI.

This clone has only one observation. The rearrangement joins TRBV18 to TRBJ1-1, with 8 positions matching TRBD1. The CDR3 has 14 amino acids. Germline-derived CDR1 and CDR2 are KGHSH and LQKENI. J lost 5 bases, V lost 4 bases, and 6 bases had no gene match. CDR3 residues: CASSLLDRGTEAFF. The CDR3 region has the DNA TGTGCCAGCTCACTATTAGACAGGGGTACTGAAGCTTTCTTT.

This chain uses TRBV5-1 with TRBJ2-7; no clear D. Germline CDR1 SGHRS, CDR2 YFSETQ. The CDR3 sequence is 16 residues long. V shed 4 bases and J shed 3 bases, with 20 bases lying between them. The CDR3 nucleotides are TGCGCCAGCAGCCCCCGGTCGGCAACTCCTAACTACGAGCAGTACTTC. Protein product: CASSPRSATPNYEQYF.

This chain links TRBV6-4 with TRBJ2-1; TRBD1 matches at 7 bases. The trim removed 4 bases at V and 0 bases at J, leaving 6 bases unmatched. Germline CDR1 MRHNA, CDR2 SNTAGT. The CDR3 spans 16 residues. The CDR3 region is CASSASGTASYNEQFF. In nucleotides, the CDR3 is TGTGCCAGCAGTGCATCCGGGACAGCCTCCTACAATGAGCAGTTCTTC.

Concerning this clone: The junction differs from germline at one of its ends, possibly a read error. This chain uses TRBV5-7 with TRBJ2-7, with 7 bases matching TRBD1. TRBV5-7 belongs to the ORF category, with a function that is uncertain. The CDR3 contains 11 residues. Here the CDR3 reads CASSLSTGVHF. CDR3 in DNA: TGTGCCAGCAGCTTGAGCACAGGGGTACACTTC.

The rearrangement uses TRBV19 and TRBJ2-1, with 10 bases lining up with TRBD2. After removal of 3 bases from V and 8 bases from J, the junction contained 10 bases not matched to a gene. The CDR3 loop spans 16 amino acids. Germline loops: CDR1 LNHDA, CDR2 SQIVND (reference sequence). CDR3 sequence (DNA): TGTGCCAGTAGTATTCTTTCGGGACTAGCGACCCATGAGCAGTTCTTC. Translated: CASSILSGLATHEQFF. Drawing the rest from reference TRBV19 and TRBJ2-1, the complete variable domain is DGGITQSPKYLFRKEGQNVTLSCEQNLNHDAMYWYRQDPGQGLRLIYYSQIVNDFQKGDIAEGYSVSREKKESFPLTVTSAQKNPTAFYLCASSILSGLATHEQFFGPGTRLTVL.

This chain uses TRBV9 with TRBJ2-2; weak D call: TRBD1 (6 bases). CDR1 is SGDLS, CDR2 YYNGEE, per germline. V lost 3 bases and J 1 base, leaving 10 bases between the germline ends. This CDR3 region has 15 residues. CDR3 sequence reads: CASSGRGQNTGELFF. For the CDR3, the DNA is TGTGCCAGCAGCGGCAGGGGTCAGAACACCGGGGAGCTGTTTTTT.

This chain joins TRBV5-1 and TRBJ1-2; D not certain. Germline CDR1 is SGHRS and CDR2 is YFSETQ. The CDR3 has 13 amino acids. The ends were cut back, 4 bases at V and 7 bases at J, with 14 bases in the middle. In DNA form, the CDR3 reads TGCGCCAGCAGCCAACTGACTGGATCTGGCTACACCTTC. Translated, it gives CASSQLTGSGYTF.

J is TRBJ2-2 and V is TRBV5-5; D tentatively reads TRBD1 or TRBD2 (5 bases each). Deletions cut 2 bases from V and 0 bases from J, with 8 bases between. The CDR3 totals 15 residues. Germline values: CDR1 SGHKS, CDR2 YYEKEE (reference sequence). As DNA, the CDR3 is TGTGCCAGCAGCTTTGGGGACGCGAACACCGGGGAGCTGTTTTTT. Its translation: CASSFGDANTGELFF.

This sequence joins TRBV7-9 and TRBJ1-4; no clear D gene. Germline loops: CDR1 SEHNR, CDR2 FQNEAQ (reference sequence). Between the trimmed V and J ends, which lost 1 base and 0 bases, there was a span of 9 bases. CDR3 length: 16 amino acids. As DNA, the CDR3 is TGTGCCAGCAGCTTAGGCCGAGTTGCAACTAATGAAAAACTGTTTTTT. Its translation is CASSLGRVATNEKLFF.

The chain links TRBV21-1 to TRBJ1-2; the table's D gene call, TRBD1, was not cross checked with the DNA. TRBV21-1 is listed as a pseudogene. This CDR3 spans 21 amino acids. CDR3 DNA sequence: TGTGCCAGCAGCAAAGAAAAACTGTGGGGGACAGGGGGCATTGGAAGCTATGGCTACACCTTC. It yields the protein CASSKEKLWGTGGIGSYGYTF.

In its sample, this clone was seen a few times. The chain employs TRBV6-5 and TRBJ2-7; possible D gene TRBD1, 6 bases. The germline V gene encodes CDR1 MNHEY and CDR2 SVGAGI. The CDR3 covers 15 residues. Deletions cut 0 bases from V and 6 bases from J, with 15 bases between. The CDR3: CASSYSPWGHSEQYF. The CDR3 DNA is TGTGCCAGCAGTTACTCGCCTTGGGGACATAGCGAGCAGTACTTC.

Comments on this clone: The same CDR3 is also encoded by other DNA sequences in this sample. This chain links TRBV5-1 with TRBJ2-7; 10 nucleotides agree with TRBD1. V lost 6 bases, J lost 1 base, and 4 bases stayed unmatched. The CDR3 is made up of 14 amino acids. CDR1 SGHRS and CDR2 YFSETQ come from the germline V gene. The CDR3 region has the DNA TGCGCCAGCAAATCGGGACAGGGGTCCTACGAGCAGTACTTC. This sequence encodes CASKSGQGSYEQYF.

The chain employs TRBV4-3 and TRBJ1-3; weak D call: TRBD1 (6 bases). The V end was cut by 4 bases, the J end by 4 bases, with 8 bases between. Germline values: CDR1 LGHNA, CDR2 YSLEER. The CDR3 is 13 amino acids. The CDR3 DNA sequence: TGCGCCAGCAGCCTCGACAGGGGAAACACCATATATTTT. It codes for CASSLDRGNTIYF.

This clone was picked up one time. The chain has TRBV27 and TRBJ2-3; D unresolved. The ends were cut back, 5 bases at V and 0 bases at J, with 15 bases in the middle. The CDR3 is 16 amino acids. The germline gives CDR1 MNHEY, CDR2 SMNVEV (reference sequence). CDR3 DNA sequence: TGTGCCAGCAGTGATATGGCGGTACCTAGCACAGATACGCAGTATTTT. Its translation: CASSDMAVPSTDTQYF.

The chain has TRBV10-3 and TRBJ2-1, with D perhaps matching TRBD1 (6 bases). The CDR3 contains 14 residues. Trimming pared 6 bases from V and 10 bases from J, leaving 19 bases between. Germline loops: CDR1 ENHRY, CDR2 SYGVKD. CDR3 region: CAIRDRGVSEEQFF. The CDR3 DNA sequence: TGTGCCATCAGGGACAGAGGGGTTTCGGAAGAGCAGTTCTTC.

This clone was counted a few times. The chain recombines TRBV10-3 with TRBJ1-2, with TRBD1 matching over 7 bases. The CDR3 totals 13 residues. Germline V gene lookup returns CDR1 ENHRY and CDR2 SYGVKD. The J segment lost 4 bases and the V segment lost 3 bases, leaving 2 bases of the junction unmatched. The CDR3 nucleotides are TGTGCCATCAGTGAAGGGACAGCCTATGGCTACACCTTC. Amino acids: CAISEGTAYGYTF.

This clone was recorded only once. V usage is TRBV7-2 and J usage is TRBJ2-7; D not resolved. CDR1 is SGHTA and CDR2 is FQGNSA in the germline V gene. V shed 0 bases and J shed 0 bases, with 12 bases lying between them. This CDR3 comprises 16 residues. The CDR3: CASSLARVRSSYEQYF. CDR3 DNA sequence: TGTGCCAGCAGCTTAGCGCGCGTTAGGAGCTCCTACGAGCAGTACTTC. Variable domain in full (rest from reference TRBV7-2 and TRBJ2-7): GAGVSQSPSNKVTEKGKDVELRCDPISGHTALYWYRQSLGQGLEFLIYFQGNSAPDKSGLPSDRFSAERTGGSVSTLTIQRTQQEDSAVYLCASSLARVRSSYEQYFGPGTRLTVT.

The CDR3 DNA follows: TGCGCCAGCAGCGTTTCGACAGGTTCCTCCTATGGCTACACCTTC. Protein: CASSVSTGSSYGYTF. The rearrangement uses TRBV5-1 and TRBJ1-2, with D maybe TRBD1 (6 bases). The CDR3 has 15 residues. CDR1 is SGHRS and CDR2 is YFSETQ in the germline V gene. V shed 4 bases and J shed 4 bases, with 17 bases lying between them. Full variable domain (rest looked up from reference TRBV5-1 and TRBJ1-2): KAGVTQTPRYLIKTRGQQVTLSCSPISGHRSVSWYQQTPGQGLQFLFEYFSETQRNKGNFPGRFSGRQFSNSRSEMNVSTLELGDSALYLCASSVSTGSSYGYTFGSGTRLTVV.

Concerning this clone itself: The same CDR3 can be traced to other DNA sequences in this sample. The CDR3 reads CAISEGANYGYTF. CDR3 coding DNA: TGTGCCATCAGTGAAGGGGCGAACTATGGCTACACCTTC. The chain joins TRBV10-3 to TRBJ1-2; D is perhaps TRBD1 (5 bases). V lost 3 bases and J lost 2, with 7 bases in between. The CDR3 has 13 residues. The germline gives CDR1 ENHRY, CDR2 SYGVKD.

This chain joins TRBV27 and TRBJ2-7; 11 positions match TRBD1. The J segment lost 4 bases and the V segment lost 6 bases, leaving 5 bases of the junction unmatched. Germline-derived CDR1 and CDR2 are MNHEY and SMNVEV (reference sequence). This CDR3 comprises 14 residues. The CDR3 here is CASRRTGGVYEQYF. The CDR3, as DNA: TGTGCCAGCAGGAGGACAGGGGGCGTTTACGAGCAGTACTTC.

As concerns this clone: Additional DNA sequences in this sample encode the identical CDR3. The J gene is TRBJ2-5, the V gene TRBV5-4; D possibly matches TRBD1 or TRBD2 (5 bases each). CDR3 size: 15 residues. With 2 bases removed from V and 0 bases from J, the gap between germline ends came to 11 bases. In germline, CDR1 is SGHNT, CDR2 YYREEE (reference sequence). CDR3 nucleotide sequence: TGTGCCAGCAGCTTAAGGGACCCGTACCAAGAGACCCAGTACTTC. This gives the protein CASSLRDPYQETQYF.

The chain recombines TRBV7-9 with TRBJ1-4, with D perhaps matching TRBD1 (6 bases). Germline values: CDR1 SEHNR, CDR2 FQNEAQ (reference sequence). The CDR3 loop spans 19 amino acids. Trimming left V 5 bases short and J 5 bases short, with 27 bases between. This CDR3 reads CASSLPSFDMEGVNEKLFF. CDR3 nucleotides: TGTGCCAGCAGCCTTCCTTCGTTTGATATGGAGGGGGTAAATGAAAAACTGTTTTTT.

The rearrangement joins TRBV5-1 to TRBJ1-1; 8 bases are shared with TRBD1. CDR1 SGHRS and CDR2 YFSETQ come from the germline V gene. Trimming took 4 bases from V and 4 from J; bases not matched to a gene: 6. This CDR3 has 14 residues. This CDR3 reads CASSPGTGATEAFF. For the CDR3, the DNA is TGCGCCAGCAGCCCTGGGACAGGAGCCACTGAAGCTTTCTTT.